This entry describes one T cell receptor beta chain. The antigen is not known. All of the isolated RNA was reverse transcribed, so expressed TCRB transcripts were sequenced. TCRdb's table, derived via immunoSEQ multiplex PCR, lists solely in-frame clones and lacks some. Altogether 130,000 or so clones are present, around 8.7% being singletons, with the ten largest covering roughly 0.69%. These data come from a study of beta chain features in type 1 diabetes. Across the whole study: Age and gender were similar between patients and healthy donors, as were cell yields. Findings and caveats of the study: Patients with Type 1 diabetes showed moderately but significantly shorter TCRB CDR3s in all four CD4+ subsets.

The CDR3 is 14 residues long. Germline CDR1 is SGHNT and CDR2 is YYREEE (reference sequence). Between the trimmed V and J ends, which lost 3 bases and 5 bases, there was a span of 14 bases. The sequence derives from a man between 18 and 35 years old in good health. The sample taken for sequencing was central memory CD4+ T cells from blood. The gene calls are TRBV5-4 and TRBJ1-2; D perhaps matches TRBD1 (6 bases). The CDR3 reads CASSSSGAQYGYTF. CDR3 nucleotide sequence: TGTGCCAGCAGCTCCTCAGGGGCCCAGTATGGCTACACCTTC.